This T cell receptor beta chain was identified in a study of molecular identifiers for immune sequencing clone quantification. Study findings and constraints: Because of identical TCR molecules sharing a barcode, sizes of highly expanded clones could be underestimated.

Using 10%, 30% or 50% RNA, naive CD8 libraries were derived from 20,000 to 1,000,000 sorted cells. Naive CD8 T cells were sorted, and the gate applied was CD8+CD4-CCR7+CD45RA+. The authors built bulk TCR libraries by previously described methods with listed TCR primers. Each CDR3 protein is one row after TCRdb ran MiXCR on the PCR reads. Seen here are roughly 300,000 distinct CDR3 sequences, about a quarter observed once, and the top ten hold 0.65% to 0.75%. The germline V gene encodes CDR1 SGDLS and CDR2 YYNGEE. Trimming cost V 3 bases and J 0 bases, with 21 bases left between them. CDR3 length equals 18 residues. A single count supports this clonotype. Its target is not known.

V is TRBV9 and J is TRBJ1-1, with unresolved D. The receptor comes from a human donor in good health. Some libraries in this study had Jurkat cell RNA spiked in. The sequenced material came from naive CD8+ T cells from blood, with Jurkat cell RNA spiked in. The subset: FACS-sorted CD8+CD4-CCR7+CD45RA+ naive T cells. CDR3 DNA sequence: TGTGCCAGCAGCGAAGATGGTACTACCGTCCCTATGAACACTGAAGCTTTCTTT. Translating it yields CASSEDGTTVPMNTEAFF.